This TCR beta chain was profiled in a study of T cells in Graves' hyperthyroidism and ophthalmopathy. Study-wide points: Most expanded thyroid clonotypes above 0.001 recurred in blood. The authors' 13 V-J model separated ophthalmopathy from stable hyperthyroidism.

V gave up 3 bases and J gave up 1 base, with 7 bases separating them. Germline CDR1 reads LNHDA; CDR2 reads SQIVND (reference sequence). The CDR3 is 14 amino acids. RNA transcripts served as the template for amplifying TCR beta CDR3 regions. TCR CDR3 underwent first-round RT-PCR with the HTBI primer set. Via MiXCR, TCRdb re-called the multiplex PCR reads, giving one row per CDR3 protein. Of over 500,000 distinct CDR3 sequences listed, 15% to 20% are singletons. For this clonotype: No antigen is known for it.

Subjects with ophthalmopathy showed a Clinical Activity Score no lower than 3, a NOSPECS grade no lower than 4, and a duration shorter than 3 months. Uncontrolled infection, other autoimmune disease, pregnancy and lactation each barred patients from inclusion. Material: blood. The sequence was obtained from a woman under 30 with Graves' ophthalmopathy. The chain combines TRBV19 with TRBJ1-5; the D is unclear. CDR3 DNA sequence: TGTGCCAGTAGTATTCACACGAGCAATCAGCCCCAGCATTTT. Its protein is CASSIHTSNQPQHF.